The 20 T cell receptor beta chains reported below all come from one sample, sequenced in a study of T cells in Graves' hyperthyroidism and ophthalmopathy. The investigators amplified TCR beta CDR3 regions from RNA transcripts. The TCR CDR3 was amplified in a first-round RT-PCR using the HTBI primer set. TCRdb itself ran the multiplex PCR reads through MiXCR, one entry per CDR3 protein. The sample lists 500,000 to 600,000 distinct CDR3 sequences, roughly 21% occurring once. Material for sequencing was blood. Receptors were obtained from a man aged 35 to 55 with Graves' ophthalmopathy.

There are a few counts of this clonotype. V usage is TRBV3-1 and J usage is TRBJ1-6, with D uncertain. Germline values: CDR1 LGHDT, CDR2 YNNKEL (reference sequence). V lost 0 bases and J lost 9, with 3 bases in between. CDR3 length: 12 amino acids. CDR3: CASSQEGSPLHF. CDR3 nucleotides: TGTGCCAGCAGCCAAGAGGGTTCACCCCTCCACTTT.

The DNA for the CDR3 is TGTGCCAGCACCCAGTCCGAGCTCTCGGGGACCCAGTACTTC. As protein: CASTQSELSGTQYF. This chain links TRBV3-1 with TRBJ2-5; no reliable D call. Germline values: CDR1 LGHDT, CDR2 YNNKEL (reference sequence). The CDR3 runs 14 residues. V was trimmed by 7 bases and J by 7 bases, leaving 19 bases between them.

This clonotype appeared many times. The CDR3 DNA follows: TGTGCCAGCAGTGAGGTTCGAAATGAGCAGTTCTTC. Protein sequence: CASSEVRNEQFF. The J gene is TRBJ2-1, the V gene TRBV2; D ambiguous. The CDR3 is 12 residues long. The V end lost 3 bases, the J end lost 7 bases, and 7 bases lay between the germline ends. The germline V gene has CDR1 SNHLY and CDR2 FYNNEI.

This clonotype was observed a few times. The chain joins TRBV6-1 to TRBJ1-1; D remains ambiguous. Trimming took off 8 bases at V and 0 bases at J, with 28 bases between the two ends. CDR1 is MNHNS, CDR2 SASEGT, per germline. This CDR3 contains 19 residues. The CDR3: CASRARRLTLRPMNTEAFF. The CDR3 DNA sequence: TGTGCCAGCCGGGCCCGAAGACTTACATTGAGGCCGATGAACACTGAAGCTTTCTTT.

This clonotype came up a few times. The V gene is TRBV27, the J gene TRBJ1-1, with D maybe TRBD1 (5 bases). The germline gives CDR1 MNHEY, CDR2 SMNVEV (reference sequence). Trimming pared 5 bases from V and 1 base from J, leaving 11 bases between. The CDR3 has 14 amino acids. CDR3 in amino acids: CASSVSGANTEAFF. The CDR3 DNA follows: TGTGCCAGCAGTGTCTCTGGGGCGAACACTGAAGCTTTCTTT.

Concerning this clonotype itself: A much more abundant neighbour one base away suggests this may be a read error. This chain joins TRBV7-9 and TRBJ1-5, with D perhaps matching TRBD1 (6 bases). Looked up from germline, CDR1 is SEHNR and CDR2 is FQNEAQ (reference sequence). Trimming took 3 bases from V and 3 from J, leaving 9 bases between them. The CDR3 is made up of 14 amino acids. The CDR3 nucleotides are TGTGCCAGCAGCTTCTCAGGGGACAATCAGCCCCAGCATTTT. It codes for CASSFSGDNQPQHF.

The rearrangement uses TRBV7-6 and TRBJ2-1; maybe TRBD2 (6 bases). V dropped 4 bases and J dropped 4 bases, with 26 bases sitting between them. CDR1 and CDR2 (germline): SGHVS, FNYEAQ. The CDR3 extends over 19 amino acids. Here the CDR3 reads CASSYPRQEDYSSYNEQFF. Here the CDR3 DNA reads TGTGCCAGCAGCTACCCCCGTCAGGAGGACTATTCCTCTTACAATGAGCAGTTCTTC.

This clonotype was observed at least ten times. The chain uses TRBV2 and TRBJ1-2; 11 nucleotides match TRBD1. The germline V gene encodes CDR1 SNHLY and CDR2 FYNNEI. The V segment lost 4 bases and the J segment 5 bases; nucleotides outside the gene matches: 9. The CDR3 consists of 16 residues. This CDR3 is CASSASDRGRSYGYTF. Written as DNA, the CDR3 is TGTGCCAGCAGTGCTTCGGACAGGGGGCGCAGTTATGGCTACACCTTC.

This clonotype was seen a handful of times. The chain uses TRBV5-1 and TRBJ2-7; 7 nucleotides match TRBD1. This CDR3 has 18 amino acids. J gave up 3 bases and V 0 bases, and 15 bases lay outside the gene matches. Germline loops: CDR1 SGHRS, CDR2 YFSETQ. The CDR3 bases are TGCGCCAGCAGCTTGGCCCCCGCACAGGGGTTGCCCGTCTACGAGCAGTACTTC. This codes for CASSLAPAQGLPVYEQYF.

The chain uses TRBV24-1 and TRBJ2-3, with a possible D match to TRBD2 (6 bases). The CDR3 covers 16 residues. The V end was cut by 6 bases, the J end by 0 bases, with 15 bases between. The germline gives CDR1 KGHDR, CDR2 SFDVKD. DNA of the CDR3: TGTGCCACCAGTCCCTTTGCGGCGGGAAGCACAGATACGCAGTATTTT. Amino acid sequence: CATSPFAAGSTDTQYF.

The chain employs TRBV20-1 and TRBJ2-1, with TRBD2 matching 9 bases. Unmatched junction bases numbered 14, after V lost 6 bases and J lost 8 bases. The length of the CDR3 is 15 residues. The germline V gene encodes CDR1 DFQATT and CDR2 SNEGSKA (reference sequence). In DNA, the CDR3 is TGCAGTGCGGATAGCGGGAGTTCTATTATCCATGAGCAGTTCTTC. Amino acid sequence: CSADSGSSIIHEQFF.

CDR3 DNA: TGTGCCAGCAGCTACTACAGGGGTCATAACTACGAGCAGTACTTC. Amino acid sequence: CASSYYRGHNYEQYF. V is TRBV2 and J is TRBJ2-7, with 7 bases lining up with TRBD1. The CDR3 covers 15 residues. V lost 6 bases to trimming and J lost 3 bases; unmatched junction nucleotides: 11. Germline V lookup: CDR1 SNHLY, CDR2 FYNNEI.

This chain links TRBV6-1 with TRBJ1-5, with D perhaps TRBD1 (5 bases). The germline V gene has CDR1 MNHNS and CDR2 SASEGT. The CDR3 runs 16 residues. The ends were cut back, 7 bases at V and 0 bases at J, with 16 bases in the middle. As DNA, the CDR3 is TGTGCCAGCATACCAGGACATCTTACTAGCAATCAGCCCCAGCATTTT. It codes for CASIPGHLTSNQPQHF.

Details on this clonotype: A much bigger clone sits one base away, suggesting this may be a read error. This chain joins TRBV2 and TRBJ2-7; D call uncertain. Trimming took off 7 bases at V and 0 bases at J, with 7 bases between the two ends. Germline V gives CDR1 SNHLY, CDR2 FYNNEI. The CDR3 covers 12 residues. The CDR3 sequence: CASILSSYEQYF. Written as DNA, the CDR3 is TGTGCCAGCATTTTAAGCTCCTACGAGCAGTACTTC.

This chain links TRBV2 with TRBJ2-1; the D gene is possibly TRBD2 (6 bases). V lost 1 base and J lost 5, with 9 bases in between. Germline V CDR1 and CDR2: SNHLY, FYNNEI. The CDR3 loop spans 14 amino acids. CDR3 amino acids: CASSEGRVDNEQFF. CDR3 coding DNA: TGTGCCAGCAGTGAAGGGAGGGTCGACAATGAGCAGTTCTTC.

This chain links TRBV6-1 with TRBJ2-1; TRBD1 matches at 9 bases. This CDR3 is built from 15 residues. Germline V gene sequence: CDR1 MNHNS, CDR2 SASEGT. J lost 7 bases, V lost 6 bases, and 10 bases had no gene match. CDR3 coding DNA: TGTGCCAGCAGGGAGACCGGGACAGGGTGGAATGAGCAGTTCTTC. It encodes CASRETGTGWNEQFF.

The sample holds a few counts of this clonotype. V usage is TRBV9 and J usage is TRBJ2-7; tentative D call: TRBD2 (6 bases). CDR1 is SGDLS, CDR2 YYNGEE, per germline. The CDR3 is 17 amino acids. V lost 4 bases to trimming and J lost 0 bases, with 20 bases between them. The CDR3 here is CASSPNPGTGFSYEQYF. In DNA, the CDR3 is TGTGCCAGCAGCCCAAACCCAGGGACTGGCTTCTCCTACGAGCAGTACTTC.

This clonotype appeared a few times. This chain links TRBV2 with TRBJ1-4; 9 bases fit TRBD1. The junction had 12 bases not matched to a gene; V was cut back by 4 bases and J by 9 bases. Germline loops: CDR1 SNHLY, CDR2 FYNNEI. This CDR3 has 16 amino acids. The CDR3 bases are TGTGCCAGCAGTGCCGGCCGTCAGACAGGGGGTAAAAAACTGTTTTTT. It is translated as CASSAGRQTGGKKLFF.

The CDR3, as DNA: TGTGCCACCAGCAGAGATCTTAGCGGAGACTACAATGAGCAGTTCTTC. The encoded protein is CATSRDLSGDYNEQFF. J is TRBJ2-1 and V is TRBV15; D possibly corresponds to TRBD2 (6 bases). V lost 0 bases to trimming and J lost 3 bases, with 12 bases between them. This CDR3 comprises 16 residues. Germline-derived CDR1 and CDR2 are LNHNV and YYDKDF (reference sequence).

There are a few counts of this clonotype. The chain carries TRBV6-6 and TRBJ1-2; D not resolved. This CDR3 region has 15 residues. The V and J ends lost 1 base and 0 bases respectively, with 9 bases between them. Germline V CDR1 and CDR2: MNHNY, SVGAGI (reference sequence). The CDR3 DNA reads as TGTGCCAGCAGTTACTACGGGGAATCTAACTATGGCTACACCTTC. Translated, it gives CASSYYGESNYGYTF.